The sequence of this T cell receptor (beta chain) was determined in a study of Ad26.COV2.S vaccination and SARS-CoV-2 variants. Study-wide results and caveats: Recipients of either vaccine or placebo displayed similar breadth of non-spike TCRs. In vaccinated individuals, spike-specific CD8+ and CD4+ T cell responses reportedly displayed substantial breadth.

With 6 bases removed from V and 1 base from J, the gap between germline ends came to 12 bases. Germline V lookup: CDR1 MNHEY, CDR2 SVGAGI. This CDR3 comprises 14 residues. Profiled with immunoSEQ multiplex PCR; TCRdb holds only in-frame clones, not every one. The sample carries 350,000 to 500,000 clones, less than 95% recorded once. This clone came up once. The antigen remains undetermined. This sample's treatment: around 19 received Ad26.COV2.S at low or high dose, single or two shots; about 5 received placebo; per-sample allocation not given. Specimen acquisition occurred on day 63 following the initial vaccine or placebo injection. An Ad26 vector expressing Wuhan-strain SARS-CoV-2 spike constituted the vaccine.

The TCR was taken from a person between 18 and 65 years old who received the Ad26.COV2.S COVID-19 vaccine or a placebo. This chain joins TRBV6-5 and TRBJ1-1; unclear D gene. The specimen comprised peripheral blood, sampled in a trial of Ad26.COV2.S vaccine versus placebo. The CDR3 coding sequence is TGTGCCAGCAGCTCCACCCGACAGAACACTGAAGCTTTCTTT. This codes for CASSSTRQNTEAFF.